Below, 3 T cell receptor beta chains from the same sample are listed, as sequenced in a study of identifying expanded T cells in peripheral blood. Assay used: immunoSEQ multiplex PCR; TCRdb lists only in-frame clones, some missing. The table has 75,000 to 95,000 clones, 80% to 90% seen once; the top ten hold roughly 7.3%. The source material was blood. The receptors come from a person between 18 and 75 years old in good health.

V is TRBV2 and J is TRBJ1-5; 7 nucleotides match TRBD1. CDR1 SNHLY and CDR2 FYNNEI come from the germline V gene. Trimming took 8 bases from V and 1 from J; bases not matched to a gene: 5. The CDR3 has 14 residues. The CDR3 sequence is CASDRQGSNQPQHF. The CDR3 DNA reads as TGTGCCAGCGACCGACAGGGCAGCAATCAGCCCCAGCATTTT.

V gene TRBV15 combines with J gene TRBJ2-5, with TRBD1 matching 7 bases. Germline CDR1 and CDR2: LNHNV and YYDKDF (reference sequence). V was pared by 2 bases and J by 5 bases, with 14 bases of the junction left unmatched. CDR3 length equals 17 residues. The CDR3 sequence is CATSRLQGIPRLETQYF. CDR3 DNA sequence: TGTGCCACCAGCAGACTACAGGGGATCCCAAGGCTCGAGACCCAGTACTTC.

This clone was found once. The chain joins TRBV30 to TRBJ1-1, with TRBD1 as a possible D gene (6 bases). From germline, CDR1 is GTSNPN and CDR2 SVGIG (reference sequence). The CDR3 is made up of 14 amino acids. The germline V and J ends were trimmed by 0 bases and 8 bases, with 16 bases remaining between them. CDR3 in DNA: TGTGCCTGGAGTGTATCCGGGGGCCTGCGGGAAGCTTTCTTT. It codes for CAWSVSGGLREAFF.